This T cell receptor beta chain was identified during a study of OX40 agonist ivuxolimab in advanced cancers. The wider study: The study treated patients with ivuxolimab, an agonistic anti-OX40 (CD134) antibody. Study-wide results and caveats: On average, a greater number of expanded clones characterised CD8+ T cells relative to CD4+.

The CDR3 is 11 amino acids. V shed 7 bases and J shed 4 bases, with 10 bases lying between them. Germline V lookup: CDR1 SQVTM, CDR2 ANQGSEA. This clone was seen a handful of times. The target antigen is unknown. Measured with immunoSEQ multiplex PCR; TCRdb has only the in-frame clones, and not every one. The data show tens of thousands of clones, with under 85% seen just once and over 10% held by the top ten. The chain links TRBV29-1 to TRBJ1-1; no clear D gene. The TCR comes from an adult with an advanced solid tumor such as melanoma, head and neck, liver or kidney cancer. Sequences were derived from CD4+ or CD8+ T cells sorted from blood, sampled in a trial of the OX40 agonist ivuxolimab. The CDR3 DNA follows: TGCAGCGCCTCATTTCCCACTGAAGCTTTCTTT. It yields the protein CSASFPTEAFF.